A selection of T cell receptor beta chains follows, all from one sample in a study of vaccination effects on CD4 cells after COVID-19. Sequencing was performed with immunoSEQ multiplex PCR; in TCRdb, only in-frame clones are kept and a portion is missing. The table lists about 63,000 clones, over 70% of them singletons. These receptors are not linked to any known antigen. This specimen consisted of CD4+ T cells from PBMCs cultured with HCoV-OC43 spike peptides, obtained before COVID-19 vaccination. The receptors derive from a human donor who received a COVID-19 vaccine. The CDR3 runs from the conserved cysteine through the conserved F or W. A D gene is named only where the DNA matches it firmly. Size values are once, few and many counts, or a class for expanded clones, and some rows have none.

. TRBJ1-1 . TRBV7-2 TGTGCCAGCAGCTTAACGAGGGCGGCCACTGAAGCTTTCTTT CASSLTRAATEAFF
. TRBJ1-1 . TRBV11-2 TGTGCCAGCAGTACCCTCCGACGGGACATAACTACAACTGAAGCTTTCTTT CASSTLRRDITTTEAFF
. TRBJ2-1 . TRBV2 TGTGCCAGCAGTGGAGGGACCGGATTCAATGAGCAGTTCTTC CASSGGTGFNEQFF
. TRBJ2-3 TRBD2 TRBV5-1 TGCGCCAGCAGCTTGGGGGAACTAGCGGGGAGCACAGATACGCAGTATTTT CASSLGELAGSTDTQYF
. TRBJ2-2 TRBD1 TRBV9 TGTGCCAGCAGCTTCGGACAGGAAAACACCGGGGAGCTGTTTTTT CASSFGQENTGELFF
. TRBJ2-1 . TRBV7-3 TGTGCCAGCAGCTTAACCGGGGGGCTTATCAACAATGAGCAGTTCTTC CASSLTGGLINNEQFF
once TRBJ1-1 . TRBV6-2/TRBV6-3 TGTGCCAGCAGTTACGGGCAGGCGGGTAAAGCTTTCTTT CASSYGQAGKAFF
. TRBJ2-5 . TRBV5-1 TGCGCCAGCAGCTTGGGGCGCGGAGTGGGGATAGAGACCCAGTACTTC CASSLGRGVGIETQYF
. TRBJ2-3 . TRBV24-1 TGTGCCACCAGTGACAGAAAGACCACAGATACGCAGTATTTT CATSDRKTTDTQYF
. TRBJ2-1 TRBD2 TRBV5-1 TGCGCCAGCAGCTCGACTAGCGGGGGGTACAATGAGCAGTTCTTC CASSSTSGGYNEQFF
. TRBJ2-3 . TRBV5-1 TGCGCCAGCAGCTACAAACTCACAGATACGCAGTATTTT CASSYKLTDTQYF
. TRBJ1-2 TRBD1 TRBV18 TGTGCCAGCTCACCAGGGACAGCCATCTATGGGGGCTACACCTTC CASSPGTAIYGGYTF
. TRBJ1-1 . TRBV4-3 TGCGCCAGCAGCCCGCGACAGGACACTGAAGCTTTCTTT CASSPRQDTEAFF
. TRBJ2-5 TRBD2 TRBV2 TGTGCCAGCACCCCGACTAGCGGGGCGTTCGCGACCCAGTACTTC CASTPTSGAFATQYF
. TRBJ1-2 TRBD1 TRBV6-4 TGTGCCAGCAGGCGTCATGGGACAGGGGCTAATTTGGACTATGGCTACACCTTC CASRRHGTGANLDYGYTF
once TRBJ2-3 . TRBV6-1 TGTGCCAGCAGTGAACAGGGAGGAGGGGCGGCTACGCAGTATTTT CASSEQGGGAATQYF
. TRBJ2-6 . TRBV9 TGTGCCAGCAGCGTGCGAGGGACCAGCTCTGGGGCCAACGTCCTGACTTTC CASSVRGTSSGANVLTF
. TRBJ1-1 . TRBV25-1 TGTGCCAGCAGTGAGAACAGGCGGAACACTGAAGCTTTCTTT CASSENRRNTEAFF
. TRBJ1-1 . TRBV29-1 TGCAGCGTTGGAGGGGCAGTGAACACTGAAGCTTTCTTT CSVGGAVNTEAFF
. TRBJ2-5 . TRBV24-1 TGTGCCACCAGTGACCCGACGGGGTACCAAGAGACCCAGTACTTC CATSDPTGYQETQYF
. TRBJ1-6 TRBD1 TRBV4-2 TGTGCCAGCAGCCAAGGGGACAGCTATAATTCACCCCTCCACTTT CASSQGDSYNSPLHF
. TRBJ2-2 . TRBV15 TGTGCCACCAGCAGAGATCGGTCGGGGTTTCGCACCGGGGAGCTGTTTTTT CATSRDRSGFRTGELFF
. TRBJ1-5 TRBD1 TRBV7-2 TGTGCCAGCAGCTCAACAGGGGCTAACAATCAGCCCCAGCATTTT CASSSTGANNQPQHF
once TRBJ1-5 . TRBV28 TGTGCCAGCAGTTTCCCCCTGGGGATGCAGCCCCAGCATTTT CASSFPLGMQPQHF
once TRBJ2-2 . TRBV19 TGTGCCAGTAGCAGCCGACCAGCGTCAGCGAACACCGGGGAGCTGTTTTTT CASSSRPASANTGELFF
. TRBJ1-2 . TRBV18 TGTGCCAGCTCACCACGGCTCAGGAGTACGGCTAACTATGGCTACACCTTC CASSPRLRSTANYGYTF
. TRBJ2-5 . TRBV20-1 TGCAGTGCTAGTCTGGGGTCTCTAGAGACCCAGTACTTC CSASLGSLETQYF
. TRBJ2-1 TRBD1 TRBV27 TGTGCCAGCAGTTTACAGGGGGCGCGGGGATTTGACAATGAGCAGTTCTTC CASSLQGARGFDNEQFF
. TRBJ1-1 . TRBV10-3 TGTGCCATCAGTGAGGCAGGGCGAAAATCCGGAGCTTTCTTT CAISEAGRKSGAFF
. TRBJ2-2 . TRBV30 TGTGCCTGGAGTACTCTTCGGATAGCCCTACCGGCGGAGCTGTTTTTT CAWSTLRIALPAELFF
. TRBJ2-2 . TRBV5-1 TGCGCCAGCAGCTTGGGGGGCTTTGAGACCGGGGAGCTGTTTTTT CASSLGGFETGELFF
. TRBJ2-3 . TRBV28 TGTGCCAGCAGCACCCCTGGCACAGATACGCAGTATTTT CASSTPGTDTQYF
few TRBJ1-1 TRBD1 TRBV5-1 TGCGCCAGCAGCCGCCGGGACAGCACTGAAGCTTTCTTT CASSRRDSTEAFF
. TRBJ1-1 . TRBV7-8 TGTGCCAGCAGCTCAACCGTATCGGAGAGGTTGATCACTGAAGCTTTCTTT CASSSTVSERLITEAFF
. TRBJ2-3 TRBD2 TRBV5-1 TGCGCCAGCAGCTCGCTAGCGGGGGGGCTCGCAGATACGCAGTATTTT CASSSLAGGLADTQYF
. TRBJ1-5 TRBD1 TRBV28 TGTGCCAGCAGCCAATTACAGGGGGATTTTTACTATAGCAATCAGCCCCAGCATTTT CASSQLQGDFYYSNQPQHF
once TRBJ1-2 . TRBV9 TGTGCCAGCAGCGTAGTCGGGGGGGGCTACACCTTC CASSVVGGGYTF
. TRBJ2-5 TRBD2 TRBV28 TGTGCCAGCAGTTTATGGGGGAGGGTAGAGACCCAGTACTTC CASSLWGRVETQYF
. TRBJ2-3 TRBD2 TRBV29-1 TGCAGCGCACGGGGGGGACCAGATACGCAGTATTTT CSARGGPDTQYF
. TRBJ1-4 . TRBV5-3 TGTGCCAGAACCGCACAGCGTAATGAAAAACTGTTTTTT CARTAQRNEKLFF
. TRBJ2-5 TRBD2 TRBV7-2 TGTGCCAGCAGCTTTTCGGCGGGGGGAGGAGAGACCCAGTACTTC CASSFSAGGGETQYF
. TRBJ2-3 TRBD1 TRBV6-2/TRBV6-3 TGTGCCAGCAGTCGCGGGACAGGGGGCGCAGATACGCAGTATTTT CASSRGTGGADTQYF
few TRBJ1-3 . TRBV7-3 TGTGCCAGCAGCTTCCCGACCGAATCTGGAAACACCATATATTTT CASSFPTESGNTIYF
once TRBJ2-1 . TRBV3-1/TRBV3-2 TGTGCCAGCAGCCTGACAGGCGATGAGCAGTTCTTC CASSLTGDEQFF
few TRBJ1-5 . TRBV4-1 TGCGCCAGCAGCCAAGGGGACGCTCCCAATCAGCCCCAGCATTTT CASSQGDAPNQPQHF
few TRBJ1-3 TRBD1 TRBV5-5 TGTGCCAGCAGCTTGACAGGGGATGGAAACACCATATATTTT CASSLTGDGNTIYF
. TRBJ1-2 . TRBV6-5 TGTGCCAGCAGTACTCCGGGACGGGGCTATGGCTACACCTTC CASSTPGRGYGYTF